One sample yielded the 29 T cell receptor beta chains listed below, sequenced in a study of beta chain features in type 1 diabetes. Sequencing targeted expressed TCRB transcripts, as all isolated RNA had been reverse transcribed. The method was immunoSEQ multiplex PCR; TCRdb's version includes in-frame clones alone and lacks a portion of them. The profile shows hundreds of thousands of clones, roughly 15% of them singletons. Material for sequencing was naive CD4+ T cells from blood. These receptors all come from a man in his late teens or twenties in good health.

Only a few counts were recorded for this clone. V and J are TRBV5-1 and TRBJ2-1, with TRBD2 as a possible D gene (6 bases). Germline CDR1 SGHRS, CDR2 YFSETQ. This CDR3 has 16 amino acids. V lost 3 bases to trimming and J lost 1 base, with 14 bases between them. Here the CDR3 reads CASSSLAFLSYNEQFF. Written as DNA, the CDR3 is TGCGCCAGCAGCTCCCTAGCGTTTTTGTCCTACAATGAGCAGTTCTTC.

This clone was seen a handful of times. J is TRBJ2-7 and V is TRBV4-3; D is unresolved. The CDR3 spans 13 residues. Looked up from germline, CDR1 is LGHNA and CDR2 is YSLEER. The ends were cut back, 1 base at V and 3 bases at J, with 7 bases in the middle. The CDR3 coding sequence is TGCGCCAGCAGCCAAGGGCCCTACTACGAGCAGTACTTC. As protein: CASSQGPYYEQYF.

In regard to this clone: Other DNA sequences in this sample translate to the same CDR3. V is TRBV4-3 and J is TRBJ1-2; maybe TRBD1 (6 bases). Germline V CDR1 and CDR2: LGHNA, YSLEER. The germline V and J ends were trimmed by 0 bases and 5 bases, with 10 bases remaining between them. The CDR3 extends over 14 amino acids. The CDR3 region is CASSQERGAYGYTF. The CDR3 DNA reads TGCGCCAGCAGCCAAGAACGGGGGGCGTATGGCTACACCTTC.

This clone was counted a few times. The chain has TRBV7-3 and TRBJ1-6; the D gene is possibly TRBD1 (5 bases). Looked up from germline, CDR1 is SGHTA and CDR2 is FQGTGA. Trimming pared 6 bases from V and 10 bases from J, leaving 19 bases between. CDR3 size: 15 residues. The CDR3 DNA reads TGTGCCAGCAGTCTTGAGGGACCCCGTAGCTCACCCCTCCACTTT. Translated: CASSLEGPRSSPLHF.

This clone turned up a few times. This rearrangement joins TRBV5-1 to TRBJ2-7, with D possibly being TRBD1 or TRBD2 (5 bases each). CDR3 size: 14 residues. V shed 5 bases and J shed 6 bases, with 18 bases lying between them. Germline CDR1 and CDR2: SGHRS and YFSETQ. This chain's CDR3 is CASSSGTALVEQYF. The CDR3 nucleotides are TGCGCCAGCAGTTCCGGGACGGCCTTAGTCGAGCAGTACTTC.

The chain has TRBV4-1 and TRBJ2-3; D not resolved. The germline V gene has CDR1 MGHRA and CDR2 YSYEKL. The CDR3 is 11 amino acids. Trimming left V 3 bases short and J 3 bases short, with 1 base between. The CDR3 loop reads CASSQTDTQYF. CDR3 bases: TGCGCCAGCAGCCAGACAGATACGCAGTATTTT.

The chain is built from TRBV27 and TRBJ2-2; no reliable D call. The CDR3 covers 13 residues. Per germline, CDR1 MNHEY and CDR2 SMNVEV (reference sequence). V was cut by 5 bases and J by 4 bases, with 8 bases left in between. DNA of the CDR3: TGTGCCAGCAGTCCCTCGCCCACCGGGGAGCTGTTTTTT. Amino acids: CASSPSPTGELFF.

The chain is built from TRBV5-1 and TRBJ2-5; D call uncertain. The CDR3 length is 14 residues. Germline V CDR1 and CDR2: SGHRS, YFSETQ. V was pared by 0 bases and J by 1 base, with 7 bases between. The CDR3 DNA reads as TGCGCCAGCAGCTTGGACTTCAGCCAAGAGACCCAGTACTTC. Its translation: CASSLDFSQETQYF.

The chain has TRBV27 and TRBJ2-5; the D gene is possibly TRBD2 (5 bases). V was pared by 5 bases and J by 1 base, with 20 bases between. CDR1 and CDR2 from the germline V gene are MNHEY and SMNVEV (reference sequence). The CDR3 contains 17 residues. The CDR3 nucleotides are TGTGCCAGCAGTCCCACACTAGGCCCTCGACGCCAAGAGACCCAGTACTTC. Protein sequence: CASSPTLGPRRQETQYF.

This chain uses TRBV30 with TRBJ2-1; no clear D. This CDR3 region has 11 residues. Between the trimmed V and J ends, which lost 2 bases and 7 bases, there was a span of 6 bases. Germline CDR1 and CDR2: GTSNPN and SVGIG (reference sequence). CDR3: CAWSTRNEQFF. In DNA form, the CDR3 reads TGTGCCTGGAGTACGAGGAATGAGCAGTTCTTC. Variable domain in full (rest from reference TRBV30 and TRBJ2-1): SQTIHQWPATLVQPVGSPLSLECTVEGTSNPNLYWYRQAAGRGLQLLFYSVGIGQISSEVPQNLSASRPQDRQFILSSKKLLLSDSGFYLCAWSTRNEQFFGPGTRLTVL.

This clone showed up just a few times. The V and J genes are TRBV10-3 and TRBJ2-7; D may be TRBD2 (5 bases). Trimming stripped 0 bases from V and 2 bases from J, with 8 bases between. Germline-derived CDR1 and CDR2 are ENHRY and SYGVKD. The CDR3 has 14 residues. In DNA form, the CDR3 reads TGTGCCATCAGTGAGTCGGGGAGTCCCTACGAGCAGTACTTC. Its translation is CAISESGSPYEQYF.

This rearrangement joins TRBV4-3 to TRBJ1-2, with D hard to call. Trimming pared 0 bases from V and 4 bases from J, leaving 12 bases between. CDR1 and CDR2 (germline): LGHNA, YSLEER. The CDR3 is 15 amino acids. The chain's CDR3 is CASSQEDGRAYGYTF. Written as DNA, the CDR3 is TGCGCCAGCAGCCAAGAGGACGGCAGAGCCTATGGCTACACCTTC.

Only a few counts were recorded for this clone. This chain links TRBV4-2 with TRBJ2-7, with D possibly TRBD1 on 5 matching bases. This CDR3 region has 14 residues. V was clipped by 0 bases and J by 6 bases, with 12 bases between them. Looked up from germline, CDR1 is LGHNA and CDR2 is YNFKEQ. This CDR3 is CASSQDRGKGEQYF. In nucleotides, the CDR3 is TGTGCCAGCAGCCAAGATAGGGGTAAGGGCGAGCAGTACTTC.

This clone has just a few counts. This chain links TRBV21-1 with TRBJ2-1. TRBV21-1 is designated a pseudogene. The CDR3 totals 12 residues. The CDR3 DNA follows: TGTGCCAGCGTTGGGGGAGTCAATGAGCAGTTCTTC. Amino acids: CASVGGVNEQFF.

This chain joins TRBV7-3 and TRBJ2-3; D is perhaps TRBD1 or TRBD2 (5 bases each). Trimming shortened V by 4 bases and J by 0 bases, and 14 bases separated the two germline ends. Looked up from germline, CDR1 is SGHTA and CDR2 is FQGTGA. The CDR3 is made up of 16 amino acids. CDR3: CASSSLRDGSTDTQYF. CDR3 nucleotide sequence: TGTGCCAGCAGCTCACTCCGGGACGGGAGCACAGATACGCAGTATTTT. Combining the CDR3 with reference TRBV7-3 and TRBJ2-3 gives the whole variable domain GAGVSQTPSNKVTEKGKYVELRCDPISGHTALYWYRQSLGQGPEFLIYFQGTGAADDSGLPNDRFFAVRPEGSVSTLKIQRTERGDSAVYLCASSSLRDGSTDTQYFGPGTRLTVL.

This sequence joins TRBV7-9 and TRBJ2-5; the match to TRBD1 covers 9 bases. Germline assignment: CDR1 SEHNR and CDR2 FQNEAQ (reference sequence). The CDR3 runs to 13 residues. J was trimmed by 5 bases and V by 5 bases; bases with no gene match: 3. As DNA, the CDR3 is TGTGCCAGCAGCGGACAGGGGTTCGAGACCCAGTACTTC. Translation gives CASSGQGFETQYF.

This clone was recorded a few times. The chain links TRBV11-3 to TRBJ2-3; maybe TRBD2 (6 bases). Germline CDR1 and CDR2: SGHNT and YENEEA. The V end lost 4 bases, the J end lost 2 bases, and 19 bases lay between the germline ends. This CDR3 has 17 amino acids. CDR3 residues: CASSWGLTLDSTDTQYF. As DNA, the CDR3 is TGTGCCAGCAGCTGGGGACTGACACTCGATTCCACAGATACGCAGTATTTT. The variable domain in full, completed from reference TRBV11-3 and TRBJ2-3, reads EAGVVQSPRYKIIEKKQPVAFWCNPISGHNTLYWYLQNLGQGPELLIRYENEEAVDDSQLPKDRFSAERLKGVDSTLKIQPAELGDSAVYLCASSWGLTLDSTDTQYFGPGTRLTVL.

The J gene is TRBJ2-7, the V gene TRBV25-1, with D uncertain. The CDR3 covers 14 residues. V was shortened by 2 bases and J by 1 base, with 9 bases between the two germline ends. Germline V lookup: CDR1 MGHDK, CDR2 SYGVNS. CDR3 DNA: TGTGCCAGCAGTGAAGGTGTCAGGTCCTACGAGCAGTACTTC. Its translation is CASSEGVRSYEQYF.

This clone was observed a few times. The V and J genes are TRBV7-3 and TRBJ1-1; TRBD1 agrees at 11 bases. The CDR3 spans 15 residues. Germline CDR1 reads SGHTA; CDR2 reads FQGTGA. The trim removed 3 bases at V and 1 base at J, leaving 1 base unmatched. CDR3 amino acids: CASSFGTGGNTEAFF. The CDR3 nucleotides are TGTGCCAGCAGCTTTGGGACAGGGGGGAACACTGAAGCTTTCTTT.

The CDR3 loop is CAWRLSGANVLTF. The CDR3 DNA sequence: TGTGCCTGGAGGCTCTCTGGGGCCAACGTCCTGACTTTC. This sequence joins TRBV30 and TRBJ2-6; D unclear. The V gene lost 3 bases and the J gene lost 0 bases, with 3 bases spanning the gap. Germline-derived CDR1 and CDR2 are GTSNPN and SVGIG (reference sequence). This CDR3 comprises 13 residues.

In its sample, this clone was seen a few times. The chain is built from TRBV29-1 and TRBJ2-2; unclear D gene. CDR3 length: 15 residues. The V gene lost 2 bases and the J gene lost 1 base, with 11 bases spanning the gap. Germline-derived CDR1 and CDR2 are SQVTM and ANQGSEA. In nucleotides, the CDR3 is TGCAGCGTTGAAAATAGACGGTTGAACACCGGGGAGCTGTTTTTT. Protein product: CSVENRRLNTGELFF.

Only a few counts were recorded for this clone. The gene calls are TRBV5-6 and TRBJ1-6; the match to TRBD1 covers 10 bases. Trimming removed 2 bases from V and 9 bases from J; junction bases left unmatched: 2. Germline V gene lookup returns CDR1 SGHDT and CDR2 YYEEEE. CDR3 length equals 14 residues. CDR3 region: CASSFRDRGSPLHF. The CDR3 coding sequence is TGTGCCAGCAGCTTCCGGGACAGGGGTTCACCCCTCCACTTT.

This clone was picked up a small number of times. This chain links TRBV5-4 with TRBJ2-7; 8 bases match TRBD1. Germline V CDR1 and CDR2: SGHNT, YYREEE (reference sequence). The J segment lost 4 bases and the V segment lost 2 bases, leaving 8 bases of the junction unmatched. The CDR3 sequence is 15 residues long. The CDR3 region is CASSFRSQGAYEQYF. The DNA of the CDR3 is TGTGCCAGCAGCTTTCGCAGCCAGGGGGCTTACGAGCAGTACTTC.

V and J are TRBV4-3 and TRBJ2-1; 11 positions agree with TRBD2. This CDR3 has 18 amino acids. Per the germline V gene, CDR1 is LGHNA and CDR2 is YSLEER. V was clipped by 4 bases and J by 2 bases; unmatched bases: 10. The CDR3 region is CASSLDSFSGGAYNEQFF. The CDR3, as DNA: TGCGCCAGCAGCCTCGACAGCTTTAGCGGGGGGGCCTACAATGAGCAGTTCTTC.

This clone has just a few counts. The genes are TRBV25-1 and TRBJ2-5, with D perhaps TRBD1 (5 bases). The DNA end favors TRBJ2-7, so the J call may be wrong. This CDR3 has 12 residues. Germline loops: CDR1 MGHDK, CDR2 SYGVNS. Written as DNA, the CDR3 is TGTGCCAGCAGGGAAGACAGCTACGAGCAGTACTTC. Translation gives CASREDSYEQYF.

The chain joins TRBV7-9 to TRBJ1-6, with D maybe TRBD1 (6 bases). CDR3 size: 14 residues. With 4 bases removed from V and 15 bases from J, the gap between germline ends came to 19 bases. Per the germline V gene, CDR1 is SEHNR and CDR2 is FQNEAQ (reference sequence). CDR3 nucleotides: TGTGCCAGCAGCTCTCGGGGGGGACATCATGACCTCCACTTT. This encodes CASSSRGGHHDLHF.

The DNA for the CDR3 is TGTGCCAGCTCACCACGATCAGGGTCGGATGGCTACACCTTC. Encoded protein: CASSPRSGSDGYTF. The genes are TRBV18 and TRBJ1-2, with D possibly being TRBD1 (5 bases). The germline CDR1 and CDR2 sequences are KGHSH and LQKENI. The CDR3 totals 14 residues. V was shortened by 1 base and J by 6 bases, with 12 bases between the two germline ends.

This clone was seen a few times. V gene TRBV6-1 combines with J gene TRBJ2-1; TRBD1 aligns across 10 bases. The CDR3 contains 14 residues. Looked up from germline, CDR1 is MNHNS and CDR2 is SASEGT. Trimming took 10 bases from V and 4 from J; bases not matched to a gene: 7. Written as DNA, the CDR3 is TGTGCCACTTTACCGGGACAGGGGTACAATGAGCAGTTCTTC. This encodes CATLPGQGYNEQFF.

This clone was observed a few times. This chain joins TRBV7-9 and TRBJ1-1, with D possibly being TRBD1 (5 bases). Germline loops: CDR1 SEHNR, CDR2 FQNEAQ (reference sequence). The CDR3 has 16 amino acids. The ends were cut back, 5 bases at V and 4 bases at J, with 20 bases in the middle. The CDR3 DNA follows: TGTGCCAGCAGCCTCAGCCCGGGGGGTTGGGGCACTGAAGCTTTCTTT. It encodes CASSLSPGGWGTEAFF.